This T cell receptor beta chain was sequenced for a study of type 1 and type 2 diabetes patients. Study at large: From PBMCs, CD4+ and CD8+ T cells were isolated by magnetic microbeads. A total of 15 million to 20 million paired-end reads came from the whole study. Study-level findings and limits: With limited T2D and control samples, some T1D-only expanded clones may not be T1D-specific.

The PCR template was genomic DNA. The TCR beta CDR3 region was amplified using 30 forward and 13 reverse primers. Each CDR3 protein is one row after TCRdb ran MiXCR on the multiplex PCR reads. The repertoire holds about 290,000 distinct CDR3 sequences, with approximately 50% as singletons. The CDR3 spans 17 residues. CDR1 SGHVS and CDR2 FQNEAQ come from the germline V gene. Details on this clonotype: No antigen is known for it. At one of its ends the junction is not consistent with the germline gene, which may arise from a read error.

The J gene is TRBJ1-1, the V gene TRBV7-8; possible D gene TRBD1, 6 bases. Sequencing used peripheral blood mononuclear cells (PBMCs). The origin of this receptor is a young man with type 2 diabetes. In DNA form, the CDR3 reads TGTGCCAGCAGCGCAGGCCCCGCAGACAGGATGAACACTAAAGCTTTCTTT. It codes for CASSAGPADRMNTKAFF.